A single sample gave rise to the 17 T cell receptor beta chains below, sequenced in a study of beta chain features in type 1 diabetes (dated by TCRdb to between 2018 and 2020). Libraries were made using the immunoSEQ multiplex PCR assay. All of the isolated RNA was reverse transcribed with the High Capacity cDNA Reverse Transcription Kit, so expressed TCRB transcripts were sequenced. TCRdb provides this immuneACCESS table in a form limited to in-frame rearrangements. Some clones are lacking; in checked studies, under half of them reflect an unresolved V gene, and why the rest are absent is not known. The sample contains about 180,000 clones, about 13% of them found a single time. The ten top clones hold around 0.63% of the sample. Sequenced: central memory CD4+ T cells from blood. These receptors came from a woman under 30 in good health.

This clone has more than one count but fewer than ten. A much larger clone differs from this one at a single base, so this may be a read error. The sample has other DNA sequences that encode this CDR3 too. V usage is TRBV4-1 and J usage is TRBJ1-2, with D perhaps TRBD1 (5 bases). This CDR3 region has 15 residues. V lost 1 base and J 3 bases, leaving 12 bases between the germline ends. The germline V gene encodes CDR1 MGHRA and CDR2 YSYEKL. The DNA for the CDR3 is TGCGCCAGCAGCCAAGGACAGTACCCCGACTATGGCTACACCTTC. Translating it yields CASSQGQYPDYGYTF.

CDR3 in DNA: TGTGCCAGCAGTGGTCCTAGCGGGAGAGACAATGAGCAGTTCTTC. It specifies CASSGPSGRDNEQFF. V gene TRBV2 combines with J gene TRBJ2-1, with 10 bases aligning to TRBD2. Germline loops: CDR1 SNHLY, CDR2 FYNNEI. The ends lost 4 bases at V and 5 bases at J; junction bases unmatched: 5. The CDR3 is made up of 15 amino acids.

This clone has more than one count but fewer than ten. The genes are TRBV27 and TRBJ2-1; 14 nucleotides agree with TRBD2. The CDR3 totals 16 residues. The J segment lost 6 bases and the V segment lost 8 bases, leaving 9 bases of the junction unmatched. The germline V gene encodes CDR1 MNHEY and CDR2 SMNVEV (reference sequence). The chain's CDR3 is CASRRTGTSGSNEQFF. CDR3 DNA: TGTGCCAGCCGTCGAACCGGGACTAGCGGGAGCAATGAGCAGTTCTTC.

V is TRBV19 and J is TRBJ2-7; 11 bases agree with TRBD1. Germline V gives CDR1 LNHDA, CDR2 SQIVND (reference sequence). The CDR3 extends over 16 amino acids. The J segment lost 0 bases and the V segment lost 5 bases, leaving 6 bases of the junction unmatched. The CDR3 sequence: CASSLAGTGGSYEQYF. In nucleotides, the CDR3 is TGTGCCAGTAGTCTCGCCGGGACAGGGGGCTCCTACGAGCAGTACTTC.

Only a few counts were recorded for this clone. This chain uses TRBV10-3 with TRBJ2-5; 9 nucleotides line up with TRBD1. Unmatched junction bases numbered 7, after V lost 7 bases and J lost 4 bases. The CDR3 is 14 residues long. Germline CDR1 reads ENHRY; CDR2 reads SYGVKD. The DNA for the CDR3 is TGTGCCATCAAGACAGGGGGAACGGTAGAGACCCAGTACTTC. Translating gives CAIKTGGTVETQYF.

The gene calls are TRBV30 and TRBJ2-6; maybe TRBD1 (6 bases). CDR3 size: 16 residues. Germline-derived CDR1 and CDR2 are GTSNPN and SVGIG (reference sequence). Trimming stripped 3 bases from V and 0 bases from J, with 12 bases between. The CDR3 loop reads CAWSGTPSSGANVLTF. The DNA for the CDR3 is TGTGCCTGGAGCGGGACACCCAGCTCTGGGGCCAACGTCCTGACTTTC.

This rearrangement joins TRBV15 to TRBJ2-7; 8 nucleotides line up with TRBD1. Germline lookup yields CDR1 LNHNV and CDR2 YYDKDF (reference sequence). The CDR3 spans 14 residues. The V gene end was trimmed by 4 bases and the J gene end by 2 bases; junction bases not matched to a gene: 4. In nucleotides, the CDR3 is TGTGCCACCAGCACCAGGACAGGGACCTACGAGCAGTACTTC. It encodes CATSTRTGTYEQYF.

The chain links TRBV18 to TRBJ2-1, with a weak D call TRBD1 (5 bases). This CDR3 is 12 amino acids long. CDR1 and CDR2 from the germline V gene are KGHSH and LQKENI. V gave up 5 bases and J gave up 8 bases, with 10 bases separating them. Here the CDR3 DNA reads TGTGCCAGCTCAAAGGGGAACGATGAGCAGTTCTTC. Encoded protein: CASSKGNDEQFF.

This clone was observed a few times. This chain links TRBV25-1 with TRBJ2-1; 8 nucleotides match TRBD2. V gave up 4 bases and J gave up 12 bases; unmatched junction bases: 17. The CDR3 contains 16 residues. The germline V gene encodes CDR1 MGHDK and CDR2 SYGVNS. CDR3 protein: CASSGPLAGSSEGQFF. CDR3 DNA: TGTGCCAGCAGTGGCCCCTTAGCGGGATCTTCTGAGGGGCAGTTCTTC.

The V and J genes are TRBV29-1 and TRBJ1-2; D is possibly TRBD1 (6 bases). The CDR3 is made up of 13 amino acids. Germline V gene lookup returns CDR1 SQVTM and CDR2 ANQGSEA. The V end lost 5 bases, the J end lost 4 bases, and 14 bases lay between the germline ends. The CDR3 sequence: CSVPQGGGYGYTF. The CDR3 DNA follows: TGCAGCGTTCCACAGGGCGGCGGCTATGGCTACACCTTC.

The chain combines TRBV5-1 with TRBJ1-3, with D perhaps matching TRBD1 (5 bases). This CDR3 has 16 residues. V was trimmed by 1 base and J by 3 bases, leaving 14 bases between them. Germline V lookup: CDR1 SGHRS, CDR2 YFSETQ. CDR3 sequence reads: CASSLSLDSSGNTIYF. The CDR3 DNA is TGCGCCAGCAGCTTGAGCTTAGACAGCAGTGGAAACACCATATATTTT.

The rearrangement joins TRBV5-1 to TRBJ2-1; 14 bases are a match to TRBD2. Germline trimming cut 7 bases from V and 8 bases from J; bases unmatched to any gene: 11. CDR3 length: 16 residues. The V gene's germline CDR1 is SGHRS and CDR2 YFSETQ. The CDR3 DNA reads as TGCGCCAGCGGGACTGGACTAGCGGGAGGAGTCGATGAGCAGTTCTTC. It yields the protein CASGTGLAGGVDEQFF.

This clone was seen a handful of times. The chain links TRBV29-1 to TRBJ1-2; TRBD1 matches at 9 bases. J was trimmed by 6 bases and V by 1 base; bases with no gene match: 12. Germline V CDR1 and CDR2: SQVTM, ANQGSEA. This CDR3 comprises 16 residues. CDR3 coding DNA: TGCAGCGTTGAAGTGGGACAGGGTCGGATTCAAAATGGCTACACCTTC. Residues: CSVEVGQGRIQNGYTF.

This clone was recorded a few times. V usage is TRBV4-1 and J usage is TRBJ2-3; D is unclear. V was clipped by 6 bases and J by 3 bases, with 7 bases between them. The CDR3 sequence is 12 residues long. The germline V gene encodes CDR1 MGHRA and CDR2 YSYEKL. CDR3 loop: CASRHQTDTQYF. The DNA of the CDR3 is TGCGCCAGCAGACATCAAACAGATACGCAGTATTTT.

In nucleotides, the CDR3 is TGTGCCAGCAGCCGAGGGCGGGCAGGGGGTGGTCAGCCCCAGCATTTT. Translated, it gives CASSRGRAGGGQPQHF. The chain combines TRBV11-3 with TRBJ1-5; TRBD1 agrees at 7 bases. V was clipped by 5 bases and J by 6 bases; unmatched bases: 13. This CDR3 has 16 amino acids. Germline CDR1 SGHNT, CDR2 YENEEA. The full variable domain, completed using reference TRBV11-3 and TRBJ1-5, is EAGVVQSPRYKIIEKKQPVAFWCNPISGHNTLYWYLQNLGQGPELLIRYENEEAVDDSQLPKDRFSAERLKGVDSTLKIQPAELGDSAVYLCASSRGRAGGGQPQHFGDGTRLSIL.

This clone came up a few times. The chain joins TRBV28 to TRBJ2-7; 10 bases line up with TRBD1. Germline lookup yields CDR1 MDHEN and CDR2 SYDVKM. The CDR3 has 14 amino acids. The J segment lost 7 bases and the V segment lost 4 bases, leaving 7 bases of the junction unmatched. The CDR3 reads CASSSRQGAWEQYF. Written as DNA, the CDR3 is TGTGCCAGCAGTTCCCGACAGGGGGCGTGGGAGCAGTACTTC.

This clone occurred a few times. The CDR3 loop reads CASSSTGTGNDIQYF. CDR3 coding DNA: TGTGCCAGCAGCTCAACCGGGACAGGGAACGACATTCAGTACTTC. This chain uses TRBV7-3 with TRBJ2-4; 9 bases align to TRBD1. The CDR3 has 15 amino acids. With 4 bases clipped from V and 8 bases from J, the junction kept 9 bases outside the gene matches. Germline lookup yields CDR1 SGHTA and CDR2 FQGTGA.